Listed below are T cell receptor beta chains from one sample, sequenced in a study of shared clonotypes between healthy human individuals. Assay: immunoSEQ multiplex PCR; the TCRdb copy retains only in-frame clones and omits some. The repertoire holds under 200,000 clones, with 80% to 95% as singletons. Sequenced sample: naive CD4+ T cells sorted from blood. Every receptor here comes from a young woman in good health. CDR3s include the opening cysteine and the closing phenylalanine or tryptophan. A D gene is named only where the DNA matches it firmly. Clone size is not always given. Where it is, it says once, few, many or a class for expanded clones.

d_gene: NA
j_gene: TRBJ1-3
v_gene: TRBV25-1
abundance: once
CDR3aa: CASSSYPLSSGNTIYF
CDR3nt: TGTGCCAGCAGTTCCTATCCACTCAGCTCTGGAAACACCATATATTTT

d_gene: TRBD2
j_gene: TRBJ2-7
v_gene: TRBV5-1
abundance: NA
CDR3aa: CASSAGVEQYF
CDR3nt: TGCGCCAGCAGCGCGGGGGTCGAGCAGTACTTC

d_gene: NA
j_gene: TRBJ2-2
v_gene: TRBV29-1
abundance: NA
CDR3aa: CSVDMSNTGELFF
CDR3nt: TGCAGCGTTGATATGTCGAACACCGGGGAGCTGTTTTTT

d_gene: NA
j_gene: TRBJ2-4
v_gene: TRBV7-2
abundance: NA
CDR3aa: CASSLELEGNIQYF
CDR3nt: TGTGCCAGCAGCTTAGAATTAGAGGGGAACATTCAGTACTTC

d_gene: NA
j_gene: TRBJ2-3
v_gene: TRBV10-3
abundance: NA
CDR3aa: CAISEQEVDTQYF
CDR3nt: TGTGCCATCAGTGAACAAGAGGTGGATACGCAGTATTTT

d_gene: NA
j_gene: TRBJ2-5
v_gene: TRBV28
abundance: NA
CDR3aa: CASSLGGAKETQYF
CDR3nt: TGTGCCAGCAGTTTAGGGGGGGCCAAAGAGACCCAGTACTTC

d_gene: TRBD1
j_gene: TRBJ1-1
v_gene: TRBV6-1
abundance: NA
CDR3aa: CASSRQGENTEAFF
CDR3nt: TGTGCCAGCAGTAGACAGGGGGAGAACACTGAAGCTTTCTTT

d_gene: NA
j_gene: TRBJ2-2
v_gene: TRBV25-1
abundance: NA
CDR3aa: CASSDRVSANTGELFF
CDR3nt: TGTGCCAGCAGTGATCGAGTCAGTGCGAACACCGGGGAGCTGTTTTTT

d_gene: NA
j_gene: TRBJ2-7
v_gene: TRBV20-1
abundance: NA
CDR3aa: CSALRSYEQYF
CDR3nt: TGCAGTGCCCTAAGGTCCTACGAGCAGTACTTC

d_gene: NA
j_gene: TRBJ1-1
v_gene: TRBV27
abundance: NA
CDR3aa: CASSYRSNTEAFF
CDR3nt: TGTGCCAGCAGTTACAGGTCGAACACTGAAGCTTTCTTT

d_gene: TRBD2
j_gene: TRBJ2-7
v_gene: TRBV27
abundance: NA
CDR3aa: CASSRLAGDHEQYF
CDR3nt: TGTGCCAGCAGTCGACTAGCGGGAGATCACGAGCAGTACTTC

d_gene: NA
j_gene: TRBJ1-1
v_gene: TRBV7-9
abundance: NA
CDR3aa: CASSLNQGTNTEAFF
CDR3nt: TGTGCCAGCAGCTTAAATCAGGGCACGAACACTGAAGCTTTCTTT

d_gene: TRBD1
j_gene: TRBJ1-4
v_gene: TRBV28
abundance: once
CDR3aa: CASSFSHDRVDEKLFF
CDR3nt: TGTGCCAGCAGTTTCTCCCATGACAGGGTGGATGAAAAACTGTTTTTT

d_gene: TRBD1
j_gene: TRBJ2-2
v_gene: TRBV6-6
abundance: NA
CDR3aa: CAARGTGTGELFF
CDR3nt: TGTGCCGCCAGGGGGACAGGGACCGGGGAGCTGTTTTTT

d_gene: NA
j_gene: TRBJ2-5
v_gene: TRBV28
abundance: NA
CDR3aa: CASSLLPGAQYF
CDR3nt: TGTGCCAGCAGTTTACTCCCAGGCGCGCAGTACTTC

d_gene: TRBD1
j_gene: TRBJ1-1
v_gene: TRBV29-1
abundance: NA
CDR3aa: CSAKQGAKNTEAFF
CDR3nt: TGCAGCGCAAAACAGGGGGCTAAGAACACTGAAGCTTTCTTT

d_gene: TRBD1
j_gene: TRBJ2-7
v_gene: TRBV18
abundance: NA
CDR3aa: CASSPTRTGVYEQYF
CDR3nt: TGTGCCAGCTCACCCACCCGGACAGGGGTCTACGAGCAGTACTTC

d_gene: NA
j_gene: TRBJ1-1
v_gene: TRBV28
abundance: NA
CDR3aa: CASSLWEGTKAFF
CDR3nt: TGTGCCAGCAGTTTATGGGAGGGGACCAAAGCTTTCTTT

d_gene: NA
j_gene: TRBJ2-5
v_gene: TRBV5-4
abundance: NA
CDR3aa: CASSPGQSQETQYF
CDR3nt: TGTGCCAGCAGCCCCGGACAGAGCCAAGAGACCCAGTACTTC

d_gene: NA
j_gene: TRBJ1-5
v_gene: TRBV19
abundance: NA
CDR3aa: CASSAGGGNQPQHF
CDR3nt: TGTGCCAGTAGTGCCGGTGGGGGGAATCAGCCCCAGCATTTT

d_gene: TRBD2
j_gene: TRBJ2-3
v_gene: TRBV30
abundance: NA
CDR3aa: CAWRAGLATDTQYF
CDR3nt: TGTGCCTGGAGAGCGGGACTAGCTACAGATACGCAGTATTTT

d_gene: NA
j_gene: TRBJ2-7
v_gene: TRBV7-8
abundance: NA
CDR3aa: CASSLNRATSYEQYF
CDR3nt: TGTGCCAGCAGCTTAAACAGGGCAACATCCTACGAGCAGTACTTC

d_gene: TRBD1
j_gene: TRBJ2-7
v_gene: TRBV4-2
abundance: NA
CDR3aa: CASSQVGTGVNEQYF
CDR3nt: TGTGCCAGCAGCCAAGTTGGGACAGGGGTTAACGAGCAGTACTTC

d_gene: TRBD1
j_gene: TRBJ1-4
v_gene: TRBV5-1
abundance: NA
CDR3aa: CASRQGQGGEKLFF
CDR3nt: TGCGCCAGCAGACAGGGACAGGGGGGAGAAAAACTGTTTTTT

d_gene: NA
j_gene: TRBJ2-7
v_gene: TRBV6-6
abundance: NA
CDR3aa: CASSSNPGLEQYF
CDR3nt: TGTGCCAGCAGTTCCAACCCGGGACTCGAGCAGTACTTC

d_gene: TRBD2
j_gene: TRBJ2-3
v_gene: TRBV4-1
abundance: once
CDR3aa: CASSQPTSGRATDTQYF
CDR3nt: TGCGCCAGCAGCCAGCCAACTAGCGGGAGGGCCACAGATACGCAGTATTTT